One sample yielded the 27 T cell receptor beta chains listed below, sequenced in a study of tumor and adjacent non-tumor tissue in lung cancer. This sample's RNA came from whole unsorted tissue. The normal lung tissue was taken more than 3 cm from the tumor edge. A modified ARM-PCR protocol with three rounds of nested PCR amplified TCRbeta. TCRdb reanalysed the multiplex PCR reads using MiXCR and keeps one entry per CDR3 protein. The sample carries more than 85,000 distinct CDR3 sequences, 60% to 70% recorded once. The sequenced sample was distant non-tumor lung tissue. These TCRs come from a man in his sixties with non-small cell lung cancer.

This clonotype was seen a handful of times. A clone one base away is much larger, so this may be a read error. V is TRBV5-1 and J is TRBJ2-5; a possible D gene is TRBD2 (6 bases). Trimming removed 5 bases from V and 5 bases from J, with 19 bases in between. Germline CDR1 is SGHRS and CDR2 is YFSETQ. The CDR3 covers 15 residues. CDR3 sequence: CASRQTGDLTETQYF. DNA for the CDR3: TGCGCCAGCAGACAAACGGGAGACCTCACCGAGACCCAGTACTTC. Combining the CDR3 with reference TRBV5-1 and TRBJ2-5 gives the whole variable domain KAGVTQTPRYLIKTRGQQVTLSCSPISGHRSVSWYQQTPGQGLQFLFEYFSETQRNKGNFPGRFSGRQFSNSRSEMNVSTLELGDSALYLCASRQTGDLTETQYFGPGTRLLVL.

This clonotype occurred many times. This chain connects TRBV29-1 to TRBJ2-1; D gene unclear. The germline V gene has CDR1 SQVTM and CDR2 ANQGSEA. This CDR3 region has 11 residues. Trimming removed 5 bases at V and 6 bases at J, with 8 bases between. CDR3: CSVTLVNEQFF. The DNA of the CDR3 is TGCAGCGTTACTCTCGTCAATGAGCAGTTCTTC.

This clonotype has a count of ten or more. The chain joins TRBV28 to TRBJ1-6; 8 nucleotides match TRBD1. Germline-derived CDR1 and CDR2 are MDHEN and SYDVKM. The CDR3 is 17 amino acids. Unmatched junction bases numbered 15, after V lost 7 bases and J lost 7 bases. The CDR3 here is CASTTPPPTGGNSPLHF. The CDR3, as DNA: TGTGCCAGCACGACCCCTCCGCCCACAGGGGGGAATTCACCCCTCCACTTT.

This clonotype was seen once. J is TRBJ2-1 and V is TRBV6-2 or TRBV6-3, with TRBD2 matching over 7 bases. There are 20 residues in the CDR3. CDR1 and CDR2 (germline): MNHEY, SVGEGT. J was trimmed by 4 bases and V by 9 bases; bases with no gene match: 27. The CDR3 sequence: CASSGRGATGRLGGYNEQFF. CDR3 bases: TGTGCCAGTAGTGGGCGTGGGGCTACCGGGAGGCTCGGGGGATACAATGAGCAGTTCTTC.

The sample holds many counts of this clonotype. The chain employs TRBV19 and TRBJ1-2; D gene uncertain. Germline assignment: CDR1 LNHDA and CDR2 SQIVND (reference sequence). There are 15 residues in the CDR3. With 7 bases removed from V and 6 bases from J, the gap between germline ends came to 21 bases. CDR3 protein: CASTGMNRRSDGYTF. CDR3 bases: TGTGCCAGTACGGGTATGAATCGACGGTCCGATGGCTACACCTTC.

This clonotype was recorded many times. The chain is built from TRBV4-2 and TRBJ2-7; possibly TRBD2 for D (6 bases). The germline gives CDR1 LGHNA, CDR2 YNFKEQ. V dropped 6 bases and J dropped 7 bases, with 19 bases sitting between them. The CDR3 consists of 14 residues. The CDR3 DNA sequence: TGTGCCAGCAGTCGGGCGGTAGCGGAAGAAGAGCAGTACTTC. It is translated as CASSRAVAEEEQYF.

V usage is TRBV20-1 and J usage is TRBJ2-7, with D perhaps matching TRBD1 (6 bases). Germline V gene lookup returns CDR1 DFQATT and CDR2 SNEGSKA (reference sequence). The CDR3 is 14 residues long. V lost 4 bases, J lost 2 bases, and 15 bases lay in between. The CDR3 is CSAKSGQSAYEQYF. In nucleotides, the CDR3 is TGCAGTGCTAAATCGGGACAATCTGCCTACGAGCAGTACTTC.

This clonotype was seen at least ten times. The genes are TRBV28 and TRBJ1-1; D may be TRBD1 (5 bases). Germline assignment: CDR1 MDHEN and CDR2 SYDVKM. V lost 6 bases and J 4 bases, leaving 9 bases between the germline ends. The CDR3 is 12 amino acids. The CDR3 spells CASRSGLTEAFF. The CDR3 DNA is TGTGCCAGCAGATCAGGGCTCACTGAAGCTTTCTTT. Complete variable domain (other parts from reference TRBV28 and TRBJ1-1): DVKVTQSSRYLVKRTGEKVFLECVQDMDHENMFWYRQDPGLGLRLIYFSYDVKMKEKGDIPEGYSVSREKKERFSLILESASTNQTSMYLCASRSGLTEAFFGQGTRLTVV.

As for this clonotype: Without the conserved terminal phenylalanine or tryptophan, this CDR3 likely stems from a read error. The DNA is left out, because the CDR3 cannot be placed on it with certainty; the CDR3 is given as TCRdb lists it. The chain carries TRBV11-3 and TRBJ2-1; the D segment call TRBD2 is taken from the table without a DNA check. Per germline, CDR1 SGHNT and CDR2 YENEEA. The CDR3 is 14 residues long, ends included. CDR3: CARSWEGLANEQSL.

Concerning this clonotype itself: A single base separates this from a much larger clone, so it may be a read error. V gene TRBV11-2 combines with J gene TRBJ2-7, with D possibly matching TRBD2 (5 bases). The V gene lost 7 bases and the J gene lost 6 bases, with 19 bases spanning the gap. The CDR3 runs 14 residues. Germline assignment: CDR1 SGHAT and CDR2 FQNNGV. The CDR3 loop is CASNFQTLRGEQYF. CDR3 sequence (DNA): TGTGCCAGCAACTTTCAGACACTCCGGGGCGAGCAGTACTTC.

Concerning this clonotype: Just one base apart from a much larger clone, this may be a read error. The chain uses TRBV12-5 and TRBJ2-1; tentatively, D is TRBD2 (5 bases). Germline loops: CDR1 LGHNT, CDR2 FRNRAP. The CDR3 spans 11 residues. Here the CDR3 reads CTSGLVGEQFF. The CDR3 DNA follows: TGTACTAGTGGTTTAGTGGGTGAGCAGTTCTTC.

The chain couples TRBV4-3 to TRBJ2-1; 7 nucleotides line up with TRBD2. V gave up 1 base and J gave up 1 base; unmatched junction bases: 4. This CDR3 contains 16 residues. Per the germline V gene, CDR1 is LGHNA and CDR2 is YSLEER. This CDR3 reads CASSQVALASYNEQFF. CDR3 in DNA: TGCGCCAGCAGCCAAGTCGCACTAGCGTCCTACAATGAGCAGTTCTTC.

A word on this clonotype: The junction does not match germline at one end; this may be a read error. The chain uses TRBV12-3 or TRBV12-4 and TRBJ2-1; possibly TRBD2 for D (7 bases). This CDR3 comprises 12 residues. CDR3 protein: CASRGGANEQFF. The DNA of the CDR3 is TGTGCCAGCAGAGGGGGGGCGAATGAGCAGTTCTTT.

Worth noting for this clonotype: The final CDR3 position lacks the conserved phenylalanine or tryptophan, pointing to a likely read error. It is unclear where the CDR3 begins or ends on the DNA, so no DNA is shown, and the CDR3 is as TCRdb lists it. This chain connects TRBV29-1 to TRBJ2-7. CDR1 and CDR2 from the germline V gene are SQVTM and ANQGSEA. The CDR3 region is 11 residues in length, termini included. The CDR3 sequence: CSVGNQYEQYS.

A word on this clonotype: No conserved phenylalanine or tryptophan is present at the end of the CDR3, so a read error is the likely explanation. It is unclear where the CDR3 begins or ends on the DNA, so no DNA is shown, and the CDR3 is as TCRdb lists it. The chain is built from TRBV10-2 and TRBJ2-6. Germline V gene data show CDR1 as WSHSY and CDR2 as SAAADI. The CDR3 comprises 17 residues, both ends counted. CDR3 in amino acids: CASSGGSAISGANVMTI.

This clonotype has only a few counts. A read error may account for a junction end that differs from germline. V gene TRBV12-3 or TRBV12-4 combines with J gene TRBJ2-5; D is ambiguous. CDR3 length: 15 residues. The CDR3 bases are TGTGTCAGCAATATTAAGGGCTCCCTCCAAGAGACCCAGTACTTC. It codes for CVSNIKGSLQETQYF.

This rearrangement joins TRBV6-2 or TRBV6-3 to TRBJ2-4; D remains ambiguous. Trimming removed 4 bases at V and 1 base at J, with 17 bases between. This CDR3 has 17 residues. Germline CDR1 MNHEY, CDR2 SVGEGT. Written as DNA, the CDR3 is TGTGCCAGCAGTTCGCCCCCGAATCTCGTCGCCAAAAACATTCAGTACTTC. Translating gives CASSSPPNLVAKNIQYF.

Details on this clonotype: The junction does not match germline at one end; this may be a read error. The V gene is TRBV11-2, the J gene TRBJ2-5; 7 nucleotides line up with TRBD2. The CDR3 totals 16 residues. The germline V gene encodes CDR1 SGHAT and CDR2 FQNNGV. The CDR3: CAISPCTSEVGETQYF. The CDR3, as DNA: TGTGCCATCAGCCCCTGTACTAGCGAGGTGGGGGAGACCCAGTACTTC.

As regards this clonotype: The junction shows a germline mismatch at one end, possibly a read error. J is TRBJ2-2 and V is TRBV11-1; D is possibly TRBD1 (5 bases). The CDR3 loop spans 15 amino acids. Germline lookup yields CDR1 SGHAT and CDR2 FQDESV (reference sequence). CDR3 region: CASGLLGRGVGELFF. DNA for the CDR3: TGTGCCAGCGGCTTATTAGGAAGGGGCGTCGGGGAGCTGTTTTTT.

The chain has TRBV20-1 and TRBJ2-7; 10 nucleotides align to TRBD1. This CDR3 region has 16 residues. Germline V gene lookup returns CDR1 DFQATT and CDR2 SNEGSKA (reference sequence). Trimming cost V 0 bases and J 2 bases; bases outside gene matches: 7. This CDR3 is CSAREQWDRGTYEQYF. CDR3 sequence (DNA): TGCAGTGCTAGAGAACAGTGGGACAGGGGTACCTACGAGCAGTACTTC.

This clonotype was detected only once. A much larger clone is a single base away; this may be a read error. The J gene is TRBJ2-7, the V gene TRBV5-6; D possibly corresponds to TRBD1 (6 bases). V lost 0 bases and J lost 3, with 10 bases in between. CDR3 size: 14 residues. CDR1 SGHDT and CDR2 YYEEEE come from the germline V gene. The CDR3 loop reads CASSLDEGGYEQYF. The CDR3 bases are TGTGCCAGCAGCTTGGACGAAGGGGGCTACGAGCAGTACTTC.

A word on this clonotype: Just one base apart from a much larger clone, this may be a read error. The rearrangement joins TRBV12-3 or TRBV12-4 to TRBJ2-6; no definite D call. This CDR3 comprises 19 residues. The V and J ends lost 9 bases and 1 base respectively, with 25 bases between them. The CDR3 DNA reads TGTGCCAGAAATAGACTGTGGAAGACACGTGGGTCTGGGGCCAACGTCCTGACTTTC. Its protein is CARNRLWKTRGSGANVLTF.

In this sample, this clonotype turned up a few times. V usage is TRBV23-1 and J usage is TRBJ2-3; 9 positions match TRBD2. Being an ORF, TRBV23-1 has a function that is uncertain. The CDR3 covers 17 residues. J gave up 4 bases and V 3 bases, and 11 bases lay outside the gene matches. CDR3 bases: TGCGCCAGCAGTCAGGCGGGGGGGAGAGCGGGAGCAGATACGCAGTATTTT. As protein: CASSQAGGRAGADTQYF.

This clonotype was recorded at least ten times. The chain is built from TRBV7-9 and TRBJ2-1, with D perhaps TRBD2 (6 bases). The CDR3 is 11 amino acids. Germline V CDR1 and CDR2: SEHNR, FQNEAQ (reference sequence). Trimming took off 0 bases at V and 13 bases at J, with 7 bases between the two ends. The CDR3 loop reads CASSLAGGQFF. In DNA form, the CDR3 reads TGTGCCAGCAGCTTAGCGGGAGGTCAGTTCTTC.

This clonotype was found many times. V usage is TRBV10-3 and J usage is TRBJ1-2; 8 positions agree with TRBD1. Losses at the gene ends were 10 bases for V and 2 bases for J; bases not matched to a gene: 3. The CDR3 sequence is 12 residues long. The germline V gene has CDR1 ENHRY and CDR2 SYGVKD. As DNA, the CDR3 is TGTGCCACCTGGACAGGGAACTATGGCTACACCTTC. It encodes CATWTGNYGYTF.

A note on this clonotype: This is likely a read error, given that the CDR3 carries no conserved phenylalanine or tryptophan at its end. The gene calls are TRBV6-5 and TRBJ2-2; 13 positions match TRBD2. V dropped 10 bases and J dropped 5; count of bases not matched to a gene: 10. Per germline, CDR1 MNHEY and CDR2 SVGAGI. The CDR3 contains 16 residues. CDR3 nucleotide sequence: TGTGCCACCTCCGGACTAGCGGGAGTTGTAACCGGGGAGCTGTTTCTT. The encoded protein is CATSGLAGVVTGELFL.

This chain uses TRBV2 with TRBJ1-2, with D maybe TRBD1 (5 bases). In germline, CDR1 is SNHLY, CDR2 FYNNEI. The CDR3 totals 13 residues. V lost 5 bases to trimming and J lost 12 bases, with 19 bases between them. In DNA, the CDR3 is TGTGCCAGCAGTAAAAGTGTCATTCAAGGGGACACCTTC. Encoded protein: CASSKSVIQGDTF.